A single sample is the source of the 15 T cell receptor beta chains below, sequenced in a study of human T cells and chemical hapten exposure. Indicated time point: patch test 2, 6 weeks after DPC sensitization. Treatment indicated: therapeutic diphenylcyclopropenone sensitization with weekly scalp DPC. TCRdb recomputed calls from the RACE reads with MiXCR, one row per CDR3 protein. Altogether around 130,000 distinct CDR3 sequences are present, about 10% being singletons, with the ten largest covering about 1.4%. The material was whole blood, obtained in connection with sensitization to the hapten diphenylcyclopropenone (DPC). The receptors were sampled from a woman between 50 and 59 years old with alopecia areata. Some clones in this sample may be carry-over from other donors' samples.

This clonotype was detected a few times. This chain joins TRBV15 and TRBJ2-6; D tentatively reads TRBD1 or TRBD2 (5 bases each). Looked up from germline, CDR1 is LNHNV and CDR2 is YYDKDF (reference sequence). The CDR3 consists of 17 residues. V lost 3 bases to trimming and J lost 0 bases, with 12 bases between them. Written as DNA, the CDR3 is TGTGCCACCAGCAGTCAGACCGGGACCTCTGGGGCCAACGTCCTGACTTTC. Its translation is CATSSQTGTSGANVLTF.

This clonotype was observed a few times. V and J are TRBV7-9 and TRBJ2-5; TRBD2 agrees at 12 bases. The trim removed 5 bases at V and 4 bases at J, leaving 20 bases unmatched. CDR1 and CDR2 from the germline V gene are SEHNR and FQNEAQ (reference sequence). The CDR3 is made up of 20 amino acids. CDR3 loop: CASSPTRTSGISRGVETQYF. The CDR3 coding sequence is TGTGCCAGCAGCCCGACGAGGACTAGCGGGATTTCTAGGGGGGTAGAGACCCAGTACTTC.

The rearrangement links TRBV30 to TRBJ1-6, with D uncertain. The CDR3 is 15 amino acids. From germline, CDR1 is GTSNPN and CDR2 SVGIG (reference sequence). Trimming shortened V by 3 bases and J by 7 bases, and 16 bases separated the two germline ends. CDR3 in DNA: TGTGCCTGGAGGGTAGGGAGCGGGAGAAATTCACCCCTCCACTTT. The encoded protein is CAWRVGSGRNSPLHF.

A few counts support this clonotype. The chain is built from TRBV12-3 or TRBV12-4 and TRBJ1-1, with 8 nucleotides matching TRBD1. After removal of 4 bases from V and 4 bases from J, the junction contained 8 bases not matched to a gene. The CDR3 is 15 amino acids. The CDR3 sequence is CASSSPRGLSTEAFF. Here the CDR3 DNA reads TGTGCCAGCAGTTCCCCCAGGGGGCTGAGCACTGAAGCTTTCTTT.

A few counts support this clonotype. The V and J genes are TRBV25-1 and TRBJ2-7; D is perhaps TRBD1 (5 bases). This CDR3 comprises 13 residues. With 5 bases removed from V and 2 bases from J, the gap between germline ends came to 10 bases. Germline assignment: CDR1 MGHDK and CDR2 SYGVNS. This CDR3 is CASSRTGAYEQYF. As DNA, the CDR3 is TGTGCCAGCAGTAGAACAGGCGCCTACGAGCAGTACTTC.

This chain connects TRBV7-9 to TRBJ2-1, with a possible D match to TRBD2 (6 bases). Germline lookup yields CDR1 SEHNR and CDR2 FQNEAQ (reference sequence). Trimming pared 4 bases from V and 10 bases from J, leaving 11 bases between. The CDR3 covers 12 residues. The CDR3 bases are TGTGCCAGCAGCTCCCGGGGGAACGAGCAGTTCTTC. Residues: CASSSRGNEQFF.

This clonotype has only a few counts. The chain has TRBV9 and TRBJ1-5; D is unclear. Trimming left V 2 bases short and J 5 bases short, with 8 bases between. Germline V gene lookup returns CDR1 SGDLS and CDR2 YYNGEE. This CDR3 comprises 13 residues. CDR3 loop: CASSVGRDQPQHF. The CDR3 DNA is TGTGCCAGCAGCGTTGGTCGGGATCAGCCCCAGCATTTT.

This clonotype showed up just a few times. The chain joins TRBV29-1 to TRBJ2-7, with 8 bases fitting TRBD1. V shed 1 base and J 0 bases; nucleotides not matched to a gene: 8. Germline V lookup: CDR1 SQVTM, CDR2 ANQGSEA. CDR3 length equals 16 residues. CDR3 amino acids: CSVEGARTGSSYEQYF. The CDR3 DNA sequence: TGCAGCGTTGAAGGGGCCCGGACAGGGAGCTCCTACGAGCAGTACTTC.

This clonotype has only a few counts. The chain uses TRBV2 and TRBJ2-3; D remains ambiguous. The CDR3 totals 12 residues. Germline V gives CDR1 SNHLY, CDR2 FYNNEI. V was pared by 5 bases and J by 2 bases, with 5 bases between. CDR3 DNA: TGTGCCAGCAGTTTATACACAGATACGCAGTATTTT. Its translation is CASSLYTDTQYF.

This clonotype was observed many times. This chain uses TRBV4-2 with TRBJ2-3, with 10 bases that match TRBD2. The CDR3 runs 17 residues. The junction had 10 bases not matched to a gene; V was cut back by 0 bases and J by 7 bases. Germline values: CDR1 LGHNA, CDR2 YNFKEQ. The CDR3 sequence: CASSQEAPSGSVNTQYF. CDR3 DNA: TGTGCCAGCAGCCAAGAGGCCCCTAGCGGGAGCGTGAATACGCAGTATTTT.

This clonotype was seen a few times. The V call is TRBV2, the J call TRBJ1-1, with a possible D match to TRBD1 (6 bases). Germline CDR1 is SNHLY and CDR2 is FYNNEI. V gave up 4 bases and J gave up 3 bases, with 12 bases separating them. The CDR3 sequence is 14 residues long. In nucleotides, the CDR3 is TGTGCCAGCAGTGCGAGACAGGTTTACACTGAAGCTTTCTTT. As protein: CASSARQVYTEAFF.

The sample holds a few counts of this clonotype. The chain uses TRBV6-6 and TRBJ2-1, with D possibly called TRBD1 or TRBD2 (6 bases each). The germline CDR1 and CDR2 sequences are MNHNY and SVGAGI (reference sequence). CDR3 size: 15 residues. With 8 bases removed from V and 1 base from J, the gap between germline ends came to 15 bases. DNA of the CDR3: TGTGCCAGCGCCGGAGGGGGAGTTTCCTACAATGAGCAGTTCTTC. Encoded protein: CASAGGGVSYNEQFF.

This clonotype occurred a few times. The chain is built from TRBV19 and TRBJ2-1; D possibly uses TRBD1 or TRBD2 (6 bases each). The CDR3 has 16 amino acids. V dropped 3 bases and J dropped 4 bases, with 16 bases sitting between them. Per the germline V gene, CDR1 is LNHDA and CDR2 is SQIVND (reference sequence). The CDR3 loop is CASSMRGALLYNEQFF. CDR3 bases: TGTGCCAGTAGTATGAGGGGGGCTCTACTTTACAATGAGCAGTTCTTC.

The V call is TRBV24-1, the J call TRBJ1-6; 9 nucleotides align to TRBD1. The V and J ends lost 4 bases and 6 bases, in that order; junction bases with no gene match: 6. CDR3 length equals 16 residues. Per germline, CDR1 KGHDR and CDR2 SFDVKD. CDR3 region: CATSDPEGQGNSPLHF. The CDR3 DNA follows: TGTGCCACCAGTGACCCGGAGGGACAGGGTAATTCACCCCTCCACTTT.

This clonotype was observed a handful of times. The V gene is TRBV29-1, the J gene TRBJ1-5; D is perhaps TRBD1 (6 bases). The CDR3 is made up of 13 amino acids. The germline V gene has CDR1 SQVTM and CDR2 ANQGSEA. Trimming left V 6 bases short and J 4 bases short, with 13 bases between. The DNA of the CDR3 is TGCAGCGTCCGGGACACCCTAAATCAGCCCCAGCATTTT. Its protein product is CSVRDTLNQPQHF.